A selection of T cell receptor beta chains follows, all from one sample in a study of early T cells in non-severe SARS-CoV-2 infection. TCRdb re-analysed the 5' RACE reads in MiXCR, keeping a single row per CDR3 protein. This table has tens of thousands of distinct CDR3 sequences, under 15% appearing once. Sequencing was carried out using whole blood. The receptors shown here come from an adult who was a healthcare worker with PCR-confirmed SARS-CoV-2 infection or an uninfected control (not recorded which). CDR3s include the opening cysteine and the closing phenylalanine or tryptophan. D genes are given only for firm matches. Not all rows give a size; the values are once, few, many and, for expanded clones, a class.

D gene: .; clone size: many; V gene: TRBV12-3/TRBV12-4; J gene: TRBJ2-6; CDR3 DNA: TGTGCCAGCACCCCCTATGGGGCCAACGTCCTGACTTTC; CDR3 protein: CASTPYGANVLTF
D gene: .; clone size: few; V gene: TRBV4-1; J gene: TRBJ1-2; CDR3 DNA: TGCGCCAGCAGCCAAGATTGGAGTCGGGCGGATAACTATGGCTACACCTTC; CDR3 protein: CASSQDWSRADNYGYTF
D gene: TRBD2; clone size: few; V gene: TRBV28; J gene: TRBJ2-4; CDR3 DNA: TGTGCCAGCACCCGCCGCAGACTAGCGGGAAGCCCGGGTGGCAAAAACATTCAGTACTTC; CDR3 protein: CASTRRRLAGSPGGKNIQYF
D gene: TRBD1; clone size: .; V gene: TRBV5-6; J gene: TRBJ1-5; CDR3 DNA: TGTGCCAGCAGCCCCCTCTTTCAACAGGGGGGCAATCAGCCCCAGCATTTT; CDR3 protein: CASSPLFQQGGNQPQHF
D gene: .; clone size: .; V gene: TRBV29-1; J gene: TRBJ1-1; CDR3 DNA: TGCAGCGTTTCAGACGGTGTCACTGAAGCTTTCTTT; CDR3 protein: CSVSDGVTEAFF
D gene: .; clone size: .; V gene: TRBV4-3; J gene: TRBJ2-6; CDR3 DNA: TGCGCCAGCAGCCATCCAACCTCTGGGGCCAACGTCCTGACTTTC; CDR3 protein: CASSHPTSGANVLTF
D gene: .; clone size: .; V gene: TRBV7-9; J gene: TRBJ2-5; CDR3 DNA: TGTGCCAGCAGCTTCGGACCGAAAGAGACCCAGTACTTC; CDR3 protein: CASSFGPKETQYF
D gene: .; clone size: .; V gene: TRBV3-1; J gene: TRBJ1-2; CDR3 DNA: TGTGCCAGCAGCCGCAAAGAGATAGGCGGAATAAACTATGGCTACACCTTC; CDR3 protein: CASSRKEIGGINYGYTF
D gene: .; clone size: .; V gene: TRBV20-1; J gene: TRBJ1-5; CDR3 DNA: TGCAGTTCGGCCAGGAGTAATCAGCCCCAGCATTTT; CDR3 protein: CSSARSNQPQHF
D gene: .; clone size: .; V gene: TRBV19; J gene: TRBJ1-1; CDR3 DNA: TGTGCCAGTAGTATCCGGGCCGCCGGGGCTTTCTTT; CDR3 protein: CASSIRAAGAFF
D gene: TRBD1; clone size: many; V gene: TRBV20-1; J gene: TRBJ1-4; CDR3 DNA: TGCAGTGCTAGGACAGGGAGGGAGGAAGAAAAACTGTTTTTT; CDR3 protein: CSARTGREEEKLFF
D gene: TRBD2; clone size: .; V gene: TRBV28; J gene: TRBJ2-7; CDR3 DNA: TGTGCCAGCAGTGCGAGCGGGAGGGCCGGGGAGCAGTACTTC; CDR3 protein: CASSASGRAGEQYF
D gene: .; clone size: few; V gene: TRBV20-1; J gene: TRBJ2-7; CDR3 DNA: TGCAGTGCTAGGATGCTGGAGGACTACGAGCAGTACTTC; CDR3 protein: CSARMLEDYEQYF
D gene: .; clone size: many; V gene: TRBV6-1; J gene: TRBJ2-1; CDR3 DNA: TGTGCCAGCAGTGAAGCTATCGGCAGGGTGGCCTACAATGAGCAGTTCTTC; CDR3 protein: CASSEAIGRVAYNEQFF
D gene: TRBD2; clone size: .; V gene: TRBV28; J gene: TRBJ2-7; CDR3 DNA: TGTGCCAGCCAGACTAGCGACTACGAGCAGTACTTC; CDR3 protein: CASQTSDYEQYF
D gene: .; clone size: .; V gene: TRBV2; J gene: TRBJ1-5; CDR3 DNA: TGTGCCAGCACTTACAGGGTGGGCAATCAGCCCCAGCATTTT; CDR3 protein: CASTYRVGNQPQHF
D gene: TRBD2; clone size: .; V gene: TRBV11-2; J gene: TRBJ2-7; CDR3 DNA: TGTGCCAGCAGCTTATTCAACAGCGGGAACTACGAGCAGTACTTC; CDR3 protein: CASSLFNSGNYEQYF
D gene: .; clone size: few; V gene: TRBV20-1; J gene: TRBJ2-1; CDR3 DNA: TGCAGTGACCTAAAAGATAGAGGAGAGCAGTTCTTC; CDR3 protein: CSDLKDRGEQFF
D gene: TRBD1; clone size: .; V gene: TRBV28; J gene: TRBJ2-2; CDR3 DNA: TGTGCCAGCAGTTTTCGGGGACAGGGGGCTAGGGAGCTGTTTTTT; CDR3 protein: CASSFRGQGARELFF
D gene: TRBD1; clone size: few; V gene: TRBV6-1; J gene: TRBJ1-5; CDR3 DNA: TGTGCCAGCAGTGTGACAGGGGAACAGCCCCAGCATTTT; CDR3 protein: CASSVTGEQPQHF
D gene: TRBD1; clone size: few; V gene: TRBV5-1; J gene: TRBJ2-7; CDR3 DNA: TGCGCCAGCAGAGCCGGGACAGGGTCTGACGAACAGTACTTC; CDR3 protein: CASRAGTGSDEQYF
D gene: .; clone size: .; V gene: TRBV10-1; J gene: TRBJ2-4; CDR3 DNA: TGCGCCAGCAGTGGCGTTCGGGAAGTGATGGACATTCAGTACTTC; CDR3 protein: CASSGVREVMDIQYF
D gene: .; clone size: many; V gene: TRBV7-8; J gene: TRBJ2-1; CDR3 DNA: TGTGCCAGCAGCTTTGACTCAGACAATGAGCAGTTCTTC; CDR3 protein: CASSFDSDNEQFF
D gene: .; clone size: many; V gene: TRBV7-2; J gene: TRBJ2-3; CDR3 DNA: TGTGCCAGCAGCTTGGCCGAGGTCCGAACTCATAGCACAGATACGCAGTATTTT; CDR3 protein: CASSLAEVRTHSTDTQYF
D gene: .; clone size: .; V gene: TRBV5-5; J gene: TRBJ2-1; CDR3 DNA: TGTGCCAGCAGCCCTAAGAGTGGTAGCGGATACAATGAGCAGTTCTTC; CDR3 protein: CASSPKSGSGYNEQFF
D gene: .; clone size: few; V gene: TRBV10-3; J gene: TRBJ2-3; CDR3 DNA: TGTGCCATCAGTGGGTCGGCCACAGATACGCAGTATTTT; CDR3 protein: CAISGSATDTQYF
D gene: .; clone size: .; V gene: TRBV27; J gene: TRBJ1-6; CDR3 DNA: TGTGCCAGCAGGAGGACGGGGAATTCACCCCTCCACTTT; CDR3 protein: CASRRTGNSPLHF
D gene: .; clone size: many; V gene: TRBV10-1; J gene: TRBJ2-5; CDR3 DNA: TGCGCCAGCAGTGGGGGGCTTCAAGAGACCCAGTACTTC; CDR3 protein: CASSGGLQETQYF
D gene: TRBD1; clone size: many; V gene: TRBV28; J gene: TRBJ1-1; CDR3 DNA: TGTGCCAGACCAGACAGGGACACTGAAGCTTTCTTT; CDR3 protein: CARPDRDTEAFF
D gene: .; clone size: .; V gene: TRBV9; J gene: TRBJ1-2; CDR3 DNA: TGTGCCAGCAGCGGACTCTTCTATGGCTACACCTTC; CDR3 protein: CASSGLFYGYTF
D gene: .; clone size: few; V gene: TRBV12-3/TRBV12-4; J gene: TRBJ2-2; CDR3 DNA: TGTGCCAGCAGCCCCAAAACGGCCGGGGAGCTGTTTTTT; CDR3 protein: CASSPKTAGELFF
D gene: .; clone size: .; V gene: TRBV3-1; J gene: TRBJ2-7; CDR3 DNA: TGTGCCAGCAGCCAAGATAGTAGCGAGGCCTACGAGCAGTACTTC; CDR3 protein: CASSQDSSEAYEQYF
D gene: .; clone size: .; V gene: TRBV28; J gene: TRBJ1-1; CDR3 DNA: TGTGCCAGCAGTTTATTACCGCAGGGGCAGACCACTGAAGCTTTCTTT; CDR3 protein: CASSLLPQGQTTEAFF
D gene: TRBD1; clone size: many; V gene: TRBV27; J gene: TRBJ2-7; CDR3 DNA: TGTGCCAGCAGTTTTTCGGGGACAGGGGGTCCGTACTTC; CDR3 protein: CASSFSGTGGPYF
D gene: .; clone size: .; V gene: TRBV27; J gene: TRBJ2-1; CDR3 DNA: TGTGCCAGCAGTACTCCGGGACTCGCCAGCTCCTACAATGAGCAGTTCTTC; CDR3 protein: CASSTPGLASSYNEQFF
D gene: .; clone size: .; V gene: TRBV7-9; J gene: TRBJ2-7; CDR3 DNA: TGTGCCAGCAGCTTAGGCGAAAGGGTGACTGACGTTCTCACGTACGAGCAGTACTTC; CDR3 protein: CASSLGERVTDVLTYEQYF
D gene: TRBD1; clone size: few; V gene: TRBV10-1; J gene: TRBJ2-2; CDR3 DNA: TGCGCCAGCGGGACAGGGGACACCGGGGAGCTGTTTTTT; CDR3 protein: CASGTGDTGELFF